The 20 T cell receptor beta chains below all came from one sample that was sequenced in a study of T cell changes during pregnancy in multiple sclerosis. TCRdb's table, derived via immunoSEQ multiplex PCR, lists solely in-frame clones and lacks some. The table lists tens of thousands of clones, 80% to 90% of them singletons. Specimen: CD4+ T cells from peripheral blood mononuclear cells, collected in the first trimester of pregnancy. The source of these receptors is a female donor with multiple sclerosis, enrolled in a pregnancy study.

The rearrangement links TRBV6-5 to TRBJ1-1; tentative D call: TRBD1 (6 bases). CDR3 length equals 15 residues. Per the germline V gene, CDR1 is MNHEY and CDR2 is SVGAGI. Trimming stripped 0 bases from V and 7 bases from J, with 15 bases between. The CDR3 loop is CASSYSHGGNDEAFF. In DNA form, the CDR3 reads TGTGCCAGCAGTTACTCGCATGGGGGCAATGATGAAGCTTTCTTT.

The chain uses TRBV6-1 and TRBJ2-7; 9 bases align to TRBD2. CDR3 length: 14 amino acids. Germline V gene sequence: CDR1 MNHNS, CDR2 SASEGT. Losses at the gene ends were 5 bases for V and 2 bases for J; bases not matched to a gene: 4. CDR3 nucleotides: TGTGCCAGCAGTACCGTAGCGGGAGCCTACGAGCAGTACTTC. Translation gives CASSTVAGAYEQYF.

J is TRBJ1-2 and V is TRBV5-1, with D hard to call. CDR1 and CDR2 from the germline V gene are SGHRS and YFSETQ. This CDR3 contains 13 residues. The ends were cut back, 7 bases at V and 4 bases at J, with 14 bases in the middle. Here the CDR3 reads CASRKEGPYGYTF. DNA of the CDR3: TGCGCCAGCCGAAAAGAGGGCCCCTATGGCTACACCTTC.

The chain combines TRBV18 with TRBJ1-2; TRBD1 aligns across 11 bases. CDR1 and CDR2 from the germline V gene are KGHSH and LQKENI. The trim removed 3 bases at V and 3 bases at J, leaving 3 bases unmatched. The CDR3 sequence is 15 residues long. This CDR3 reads CASSPGQGADYGYTF. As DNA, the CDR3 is TGTGCCAGCTCACCTGGACAGGGGGCCGACTATGGCTACACCTTC.

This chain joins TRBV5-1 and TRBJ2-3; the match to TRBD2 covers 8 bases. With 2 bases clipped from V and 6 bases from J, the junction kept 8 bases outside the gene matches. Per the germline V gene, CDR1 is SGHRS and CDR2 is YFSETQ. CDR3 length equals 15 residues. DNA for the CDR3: TGCGCCAGCAGCTTACTAGCGGTTGGGGGGGATACGCAGTATTTT. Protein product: CASSLLAVGGDTQYF. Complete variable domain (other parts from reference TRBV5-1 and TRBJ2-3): KAGVTQTPRYLIKTRGQQVTLSCSPISGHRSVSWYQQTPGQGLQFLFEYFSETQRNKGNFPGRFSGRQFSNSRSEMNVSTLELGDSALYLCASSLLAVGGDTQYFGPGTRLTVL.

CDR3 nucleotide sequence: TGTGCCACCAGCAGAGATTATGGAGGGCACAACACTGAAGCTTTCTTT. Amino acids: CATSRDYGGHNTEAFF. This rearrangement joins TRBV15 to TRBJ1-1, with D unclear. V dropped 0 bases and J dropped 2 bases, with 13 bases sitting between them. The CDR3 runs to 16 residues. CDR1 and CDR2 from the germline V gene are LNHNV and YYDKDF (reference sequence).

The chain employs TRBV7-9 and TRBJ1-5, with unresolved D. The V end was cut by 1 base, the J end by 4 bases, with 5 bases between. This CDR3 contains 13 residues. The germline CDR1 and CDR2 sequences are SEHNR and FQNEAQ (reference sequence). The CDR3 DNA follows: TGTGCCAGCAGCTTAGACGGGAATCAGCCCCAGCATTTT. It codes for CASSLDGNQPQHF.

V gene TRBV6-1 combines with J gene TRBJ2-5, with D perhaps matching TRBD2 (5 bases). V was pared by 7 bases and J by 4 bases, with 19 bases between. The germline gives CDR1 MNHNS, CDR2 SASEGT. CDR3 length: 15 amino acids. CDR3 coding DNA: TGTGCCAGCAAACTGAGCGTAGCGCCGGGAGAGACCCAGTACTTC. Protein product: CASKLSVAPGETQYF.

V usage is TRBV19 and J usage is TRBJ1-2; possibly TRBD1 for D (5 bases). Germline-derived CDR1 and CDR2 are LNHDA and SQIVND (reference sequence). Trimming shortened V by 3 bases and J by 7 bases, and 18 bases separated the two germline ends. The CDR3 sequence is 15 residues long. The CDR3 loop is CASSILSATVGGYTF. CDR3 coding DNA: TGTGCCAGTAGTATTTTATCGGCGACAGTCGGTGGCTACACCTTC.

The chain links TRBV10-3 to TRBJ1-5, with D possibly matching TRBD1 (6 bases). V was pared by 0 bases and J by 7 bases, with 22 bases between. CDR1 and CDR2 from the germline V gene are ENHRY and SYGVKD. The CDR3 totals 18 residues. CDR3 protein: CAISESGGGADIGQPQHF. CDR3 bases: TGTGCCATCAGTGAGTCCGGCGGGGGCGCGGATATCGGACAGCCCCAGCATTTT.

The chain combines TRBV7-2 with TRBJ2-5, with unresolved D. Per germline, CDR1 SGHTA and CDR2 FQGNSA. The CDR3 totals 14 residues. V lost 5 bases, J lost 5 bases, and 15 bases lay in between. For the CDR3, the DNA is TGTGCCAGCAGCGTCACCGGCACCAGGGAGACCCAGTACTTC. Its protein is CASSVTGTRETQYF.

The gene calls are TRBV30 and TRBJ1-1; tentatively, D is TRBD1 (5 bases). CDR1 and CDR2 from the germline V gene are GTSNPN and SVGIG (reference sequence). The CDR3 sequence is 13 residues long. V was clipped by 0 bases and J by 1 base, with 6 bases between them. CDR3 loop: CAWSVDRNTEAFF. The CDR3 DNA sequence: TGTGCCTGGAGTGTAGACAGGAACACTGAAGCTTTCTTT.

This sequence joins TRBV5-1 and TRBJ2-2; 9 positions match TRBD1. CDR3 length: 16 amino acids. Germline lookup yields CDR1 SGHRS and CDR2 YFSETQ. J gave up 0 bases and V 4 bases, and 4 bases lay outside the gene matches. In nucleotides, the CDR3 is TGCGCCAGCAGCCGCACAGGGGGCGCGAACACCGGGGAGCTGTTTTTT. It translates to CASSRTGGANTGELFF.

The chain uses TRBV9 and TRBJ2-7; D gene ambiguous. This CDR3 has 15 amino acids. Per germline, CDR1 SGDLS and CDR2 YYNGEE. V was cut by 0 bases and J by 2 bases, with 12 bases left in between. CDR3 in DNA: TGTGCCAGCAGCGTAGCTATAACGTCTACCTACGAGCAGTACTTC. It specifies CASSVAITSTYEQYF. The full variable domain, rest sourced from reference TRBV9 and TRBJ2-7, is DSGVTQTPKHLITATGQRVTLRCSPRSGDLSVYWYQQSLDQGLQFLIQYYNGEERAKGNILERFSAQQFPDLHSELNLSSLELGDSALYFCASSVAITSTYEQYFGPGTRLTVT.

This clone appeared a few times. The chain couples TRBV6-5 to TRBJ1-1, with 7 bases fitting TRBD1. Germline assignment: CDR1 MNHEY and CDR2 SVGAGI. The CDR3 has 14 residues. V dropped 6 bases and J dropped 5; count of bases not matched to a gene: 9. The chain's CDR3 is CASRADRSRTEAFF. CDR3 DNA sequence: TGTGCCAGCAGAGCGGACAGGTCGCGGACTGAAGCTTTCTTT.

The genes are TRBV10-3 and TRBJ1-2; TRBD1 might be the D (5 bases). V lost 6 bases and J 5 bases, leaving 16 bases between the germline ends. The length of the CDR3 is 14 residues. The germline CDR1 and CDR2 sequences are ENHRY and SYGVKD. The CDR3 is CAISRDSLAYGYTF. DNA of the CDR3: TGTGCCATCAGCAGAGACAGCTTAGCTTATGGCTACACCTTC.

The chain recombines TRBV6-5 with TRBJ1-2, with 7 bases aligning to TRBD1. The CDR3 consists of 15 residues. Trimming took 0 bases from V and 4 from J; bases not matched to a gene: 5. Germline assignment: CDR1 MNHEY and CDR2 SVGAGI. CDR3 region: CASSYSRDSFYGYTF. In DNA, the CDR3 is TGTGCCAGCAGTTACTCGAGGGACAGCTTCTATGGCTACACCTTC.

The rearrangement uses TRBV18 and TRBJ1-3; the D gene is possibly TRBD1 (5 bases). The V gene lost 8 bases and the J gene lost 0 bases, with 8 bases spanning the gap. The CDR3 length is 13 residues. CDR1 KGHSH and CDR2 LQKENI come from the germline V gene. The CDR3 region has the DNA TGTGCCAGCGCCCAGGGCTCTGGAAACACCATATATTTT. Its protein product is CASAQGSGNTIYF. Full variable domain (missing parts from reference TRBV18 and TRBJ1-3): NAGVMQNPRHLVRRRGQEARLRCSPMKGHSHVYWYRQLPEEGLKFMVYLQKENIIDESGMPKERFSAEFPKEGPSILRIQQVVRGDSAAYFCASAQGSGNTIYFGEGSWLTVV.

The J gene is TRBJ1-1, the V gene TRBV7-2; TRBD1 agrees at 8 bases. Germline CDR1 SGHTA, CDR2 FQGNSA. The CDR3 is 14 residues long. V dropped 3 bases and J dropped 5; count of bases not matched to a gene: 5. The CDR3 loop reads CASSFDRGVTEAFF. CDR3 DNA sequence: TGTGCCAGCAGCTTCGACAGGGGAGTGACTGAAGCTTTCTTT.

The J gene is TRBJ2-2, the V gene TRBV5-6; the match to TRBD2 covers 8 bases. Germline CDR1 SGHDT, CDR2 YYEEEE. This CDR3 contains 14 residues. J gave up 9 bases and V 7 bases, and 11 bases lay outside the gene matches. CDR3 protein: CASGVAGRQRELFF. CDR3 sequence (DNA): TGTGCCAGCGGAGTAGCGGGACGTCAAAGGGAGCTGTTTTTT.